The 21 T cell receptor beta chains below come from one sample, sequenced in a study of vaccination effects on CD4 cells after COVID-19. The assay was immunoSEQ multiplex PCR, and TCRdb's table has in-frame clones only and misses some. The sample consists of more than 20,000 clones, about three quarters of them appearing once. Their target antigens are unknown. The ViraFEST assay expanded antigen-specific CD4+ T cells with viral peptide pools before sequencing. Cells that had been cultured for 9 to 10 days were the source of isolated CD4+ T cells. The person had PCR-confirmed SARS-CoV-2 infection between March and December 2020. The sample here was CD4+ T cells from PBMCs cultured with HCoV-NL63 spike peptides, taken before COVID-19 vaccination. Receptor source: a human donor who had a prior SARS-CoV-2 infection.

The chain employs TRBV7-3 and TRBJ2-5; no definite D call. This CDR3 contains 10 residues. The V end lost 4 bases, the J end lost 10 bases, and 7 bases lay between the germline ends. Germline values: CDR1 SGHTA, CDR2 FQGTGA. CDR3 DNA sequence: TGTGCCAGCAGCTCCCCAGACCAGTACTTC. It translates to CASSSPDQYF. Full variable domain (missing parts from reference TRBV7-3 and TRBJ2-5): GAGVSQTPSNKVTEKGKYVELRCDPISGHTALYWYRQSLGQGPEFLIYFQGTGAADDSGLPNDRFFAVRPEGSVSTLKIQRTERGDSAVYLCASSSPDQYFGPGTRLLVL.

This sequence joins TRBV13 and TRBJ2-3; 9 bases line up with TRBD2. V was pared by 1 base and J by 2 bases, with 7 bases of the junction left unmatched. CDR1 and CDR2 (germline): PRHDT, FYEKMQ (reference sequence). The CDR3 runs 17 residues. The DNA for the CDR3 is TGTGCCAGCAGCTTAGAGGCTCTAGCGGGGACCACAGATACGCAGTATTTT. Translating gives CASSLEALAGTTDTQYF. Based on the CDR3 plus reference TRBV13 and TRBJ2-3, the full variable domain is AAGVIQSPRHLIKEKRETATLKCYPIPRHDTVYWYQQGPGQDPQFLISFYEKMQSDKGSIPDRFSAQQFSDYHSELNMSSLELGDSALYFCASSLEALAGTTDTQYFGPGTRLTVL.

The chain has TRBV9 and TRBJ2-3; TRBD2 aligns across 7 bases. CDR1 and CDR2 from the germline V gene are SGDLS and YYNGEE. The CDR3 extends over 12 amino acids. The V and J ends lost 5 bases and 5 bases, in that order; junction bases with no gene match: 2. The CDR3 nucleotides read TGTGCCAGCAGTCGGGGGGTAGATACGCAGTATTTT. Translated, it gives CASSRGVDTQYF.

This rearrangement joins TRBV6-5 to TRBJ2-7, with unresolved D. Germline V gives CDR1 MNHEY, CDR2 SVGAGI. V lost 2 bases, J lost 6 bases, and 8 bases lay in between. This CDR3 is built from 12 residues. The CDR3 DNA reads TGTGCCAGCAGTTACGGTTGGGGCGAGCAGTACTTC. Translated, it gives CASSYGWGEQYF.

The rearrangement uses TRBV5-1 and TRBJ2-3; D may be TRBD1 or TRBD2 (5 bases each). CDR3 length: 16 residues. The germline V gene has CDR1 SGHRS and CDR2 YFSETQ. Trimming pared 0 bases from V and 2 bases from J, leaving 13 bases between. The CDR3 DNA sequence: TGCGCCAGCAGCTTGGCCATTTGGGGGAACACAGATACGCAGTATTTT. Translating gives CASSLAIWGNTDTQYF.

The chain joins TRBV9 to TRBJ2-5; 10 bases are shared with TRBD2. Germline V gives CDR1 SGDLS, CDR2 YYNGEE. V trimming: 1 base; J trimming: 5 bases; junction bases outside the gene matches: 8. CDR3 length equals 16 residues. This CDR3 reads CASSVTSGRAEETQYF. CDR3 in DNA: TGTGCCAGCAGCGTAACCAGCGGGAGGGCCGAGGAGACCCAGTACTTC.

This chain connects TRBV28 to TRBJ1-3; TRBD1 might be the D (6 bases). Trimming cost V 7 bases and J 0 bases, with 13 bases left between them. Germline V gene data show CDR1 as MDHEN and CDR2 as SYDVKM. This CDR3 is 15 amino acids long. CDR3 nucleotides: TGTGCCAGCACCCCCGGGGGACACTCTGGAAACACCATATATTTT. As protein: CASTPGGHSGNTIYF.

This chain uses TRBV5-1 with TRBJ1-6, with D tentatively TRBD1 (6 bases). The CDR3 has 14 residues. Trimming removed 4 bases at V and 13 bases at J, with 18 bases between. Germline loops: CDR1 SGHRS, CDR2 YFSETQ. The CDR3 here is CASSDTQGTSPLHF. CDR3 DNA: TGCGCCAGCAGCGATACACAGGGAACGTCGCCCCTCCACTTT.

The chain uses TRBV7-8 and TRBJ2-1; maybe TRBD1 (6 bases). The CDR3 is made up of 16 amino acids. CDR1 SGHVS and CDR2 FQNEAQ come from the germline V gene. The V end lost 7 bases, the J end lost 3 bases, and 19 bases lay between the germline ends. CDR3 sequence reads: CASTPQDRSYYNEQFF. For the CDR3, the DNA is TGTGCCAGCACTCCACAAGACAGGTCCTACTACAATGAGCAGTTCTTC.

The rearrangement links TRBV3-1 (or the pseudogene TRBV3-2) to TRBJ1-2; D not certain. This CDR3 has 13 amino acids. The germline V gene encodes CDR1 LGHDT and CDR2 YNNKEL (reference sequence). The V and J ends lost 2 bases and 6 bases respectively, with 10 bases between them. In DNA, the CDR3 is TGTGCCAGCAGCCAACGGTGGGGAGATGGCTACACCTTC. Protein product: CASSQRWGDGYTF.

The V gene is TRBV15, the J gene TRBJ1-6, with D unclear. Germline lookup yields CDR1 LNHNV and CDR2 YYDKDF (reference sequence). Deletions cut 2 bases from V and 8 bases from J, with 10 bases between. The CDR3 length is 14 residues. The CDR3 sequence: CATSRTGRDSPLHF. CDR3 DNA: TGTGCCACCAGCAGAACCGGGAGGGATTCACCCCTCCACTTT.

This clone was found a few times. The V gene is TRBV18, the J gene TRBJ2-5, with D unresolved. This CDR3 spans 13 amino acids. V was trimmed by 3 bases and J by 5 bases, leaving 10 bases between them. Germline-derived CDR1 and CDR2 are KGHSH and LQKENI. The CDR3 here is CASSPSLSETQYF. CDR3 coding DNA: TGTGCCAGCTCACCCTCTCTTTCGGAGACCCAGTACTTC.

The chain joins TRBV27 to TRBJ2-5, with a tentative D call TRBD2 (5 bases). CDR3 size: 16 residues. The V and J ends lost 3 bases and 4 bases respectively, with 18 bases between them. Germline V lookup: CDR1 MNHEY, CDR2 SMNVEV (reference sequence). The CDR3 protein is CASSFWTGNLGETQYF. As DNA, the CDR3 is TGTGCCAGCAGTTTCTGGACGGGGAATCTGGGAGAGACCCAGTACTTC.

The rearrangement links TRBV6-2 or TRBV6-3 to TRBJ2-1; D perhaps matches TRBD2 (6 bases). Between the trimmed V and J ends, which lost 5 bases and 4 bases, there was a span of 21 bases. The CDR3 runs 17 residues. Germline V CDR1 and CDR2: MNHEY, SVGEGT. This CDR3 reads CASSRGALAGTYNEQFF. CDR3 coding DNA: TGTGCCAGCAGTCGCGGGGCACTGGCGGGAACTTACAATGAGCAGTTCTTC.

The V call is TRBV6-5, the J call TRBJ1-1; TRBD1 is a possible D gene (5 bases). Trimming left V 5 bases short and J 11 bases short, with 18 bases between. Germline loops: CDR1 MNHEY, CDR2 SVGAGI. The length of the CDR3 is 13 residues. CDR3 region: CASSNTGLTIAFF. The CDR3 DNA reads TGTGCCAGCAGTAACACGGGACTAACGATTGCTTTCTTT.

This chain uses TRBV30 with TRBJ1-2; D remains unclear. Germline-derived CDR1 and CDR2 are GTSNPN and SVGIG (reference sequence). V lost 4 bases and J lost 6, with 15 bases in between. The CDR3 has 13 residues. The CDR3 loop reads CAWNALDHNGYTF. The CDR3 nucleotides read TGTGCCTGGAATGCGTTGGACCACAATGGCTACACCTTC.

The chain has TRBV11-2 and TRBJ1-4; TRBD1 is a possible D gene (6 bases). The CDR3 has 18 residues. V shed 2 bases and J shed 2 bases, with 18 bases lying between them. The germline gives CDR1 SGHAT, CDR2 FQNNGV. The DNA for the CDR3 is TGTGCCAGCAGCTTATTTTCTTCCGGTGGGGGCACTAATGAAAAACTGTTTTTT. Its protein product is CASSLFSSGGGTNEKLFF.

The genes are TRBV5-1 and TRBJ1-2, with a possible D match to TRBD1 (5 bases). This CDR3 is built from 16 residues. With 2 bases removed from V and 4 bases from J, the gap between germline ends came to 18 bases. In germline, CDR1 is SGHRS, CDR2 YFSETQ. The CDR3 region has the DNA TGCGCCAGCAGCTTAAATGTATTCGGGACGGGCTATGGCTACACCTTC. Encoded protein: CASSLNVFGTGYGYTF.

Regarding this clone: At the DNA level, this CDR3 is encoded by other sequences in the same sample as well. The chain combines TRBV9 with TRBJ2-5, with a tentative D call TRBD2 (5 bases). The CDR3 has 15 residues. In germline, CDR1 is SGDLS, CDR2 YYNGEE. V was trimmed by 0 bases and J by 5 bases, leaving 14 bases between them. The CDR3 DNA reads as TGTGCCAGCAGCGTAGCGGGCGGACCGGGGGAGACCCAGTACTTC. It specifies CASSVAGGPGETQYF. Complete variable domain (other parts from reference TRBV9 and TRBJ2-5): DSGVTQTPKHLITATGQRVTLRCSPRSGDLSVYWYQQSLDQGLQFLIQYYNGEERAKGNILERFSAQQFPDLHSELNLSSLELGDSALYFCASSVAGGPGETQYFGPGTRLLVL.

This clone has more than one count but fewer than ten. The rearrangement uses TRBV7-2 and TRBJ2-7, with 7 bases lining up with TRBD2. Germline CDR1 and CDR2: SGHTA and FQGNSA. The CDR3 is made up of 15 amino acids. J gave up 0 bases and V 2 bases, and 4 bases lay outside the gene matches. CDR3 amino acids: CASSLRRGSSYEQYF. The CDR3 DNA reads as TGTGCCAGCAGCTTAAGGCGGGGGAGCTCCTACGAGCAGTACTTC. Full variable domain (outside the CDR3, taken from reference TRBV7-2 and TRBJ2-7): GAGVSQSPSNKVTEKGKDVELRCDPISGHTALYWYRQSLGQGLEFLIYFQGNSAPDKSGLPSDRFSAERTGGSVSTLTIQRTQQEDSAVYLCASSLRRGSSYEQYFGPGTRLTVT.

The chain joins TRBV6-5 to TRBJ2-3, with TRBD1 matching over 8 bases. Trimming removed 8 bases from V and 1 base from J; junction bases left unmatched: 5. This CDR3 is 14 amino acids long. Germline V gene data show CDR1 as MNHEY and CDR2 as SVGAGI. The CDR3 spells CASSPGQGTDTQYF. The DNA of the CDR3 is TGTGCCAGCTCACCGGGACAGGGCACAGATACGCAGTATTTT.